This TCR beta chain was obtained from a study of CD8 T cells in Susac syndrome. The study, taken as a whole, reports: The study's TCR sequencing and HLA analysis drew on a certain number of individuals. That number was acknowledged as relatively small.

RNA amounts of roughly 0.45 to 1 ug underwent reverse transcription with random hexamers. TCRdb fed the immunoSEQ multiplex PCR reads into MiXCR, producing one record per CDR3 protein. The table lists some 180,000 distinct CDR3 sequences, around 96% of them singletons. Of note for this clonotype: Its antigen is not known.

Sequencing targeted TCR beta in T cells from blood (CD8+ and CD4+). The CDR3 runs 17 residues. The ends lost 4 bases at V and 1 base at J; junction bases unmatched: 7. Germline V CDR1 and CDR2: MNHEY, SMNVEV (reference sequence). The sequenced material came from CD4+ T cells from PBMCs. This receptor was taken from a human donor in good health. This chain uses TRBV27 with TRBJ2-1; 10 nucleotides align to TRBD2. This chain's CDR3 is CASSSNQLAGSYNEQFF. CDR3 in DNA: TGTGCCAGCAGTTCCAACCAACTAGCGGGGTCCTACAATGAGCAGTTCTTC.